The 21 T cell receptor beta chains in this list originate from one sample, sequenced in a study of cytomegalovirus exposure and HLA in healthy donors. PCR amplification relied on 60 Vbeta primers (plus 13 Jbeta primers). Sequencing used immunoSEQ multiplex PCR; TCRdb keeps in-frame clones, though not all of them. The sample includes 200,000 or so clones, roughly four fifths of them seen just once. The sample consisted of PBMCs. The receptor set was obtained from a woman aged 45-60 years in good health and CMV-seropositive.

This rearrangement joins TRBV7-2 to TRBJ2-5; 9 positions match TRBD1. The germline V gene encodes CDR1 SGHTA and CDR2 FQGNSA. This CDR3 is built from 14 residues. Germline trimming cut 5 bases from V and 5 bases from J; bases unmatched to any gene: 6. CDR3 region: CASSADRGWETQYF. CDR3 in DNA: TGTGCCAGCAGCGCAGACAGGGGGTGGGAGACCCAGTACTTC.

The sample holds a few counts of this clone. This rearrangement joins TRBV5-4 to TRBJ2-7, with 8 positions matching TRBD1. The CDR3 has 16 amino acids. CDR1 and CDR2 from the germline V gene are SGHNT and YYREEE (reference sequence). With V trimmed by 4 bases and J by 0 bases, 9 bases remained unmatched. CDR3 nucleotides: TGTGCCAGCAGCCCCGCCGGGACAGGAATCTCCTACGAGCAGTACTTC. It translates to CASSPAGTGISYEQYF.

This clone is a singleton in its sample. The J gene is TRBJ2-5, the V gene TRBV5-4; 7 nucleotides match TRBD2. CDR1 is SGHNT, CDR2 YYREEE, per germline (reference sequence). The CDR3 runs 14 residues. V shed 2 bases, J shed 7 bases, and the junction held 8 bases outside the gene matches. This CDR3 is CASSLMGGRVTQYF. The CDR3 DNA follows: TGTGCCAGCAGCTTAATGGGGGGGAGGGTGACCCAGTACTTC.

CDR3 coding DNA: TGTGCCGGCCACCGCTCCTCTGACAGACCCTATGGCTACACCTTC. As protein: CAGHRSSDRPYGYTF. The V and J genes are TRBV6-1 and TRBJ1-2; D is possibly TRBD1 (5 bases). This CDR3 has 15 amino acids. Germline CDR1 is MNHNS and CDR2 is SASEGT. Trimming removed 11 bases from V and 4 bases from J, with 23 bases in between.

In nucleotides, the CDR3 is TGTGCCACCAGAGGGGGCGGAAGCTCCTACAATGAGCAGTTCTTC. Residues: CATRGGGSSYNEQFF. This chain connects TRBV15 to TRBJ2-1; TRBD1 agrees at 7 bases. The CDR3 totals 15 residues. The V gene's germline CDR1 is LNHNV and CDR2 YYDKDF (reference sequence). Trimming removed 6 bases from V and 0 bases from J; junction bases left unmatched: 5.

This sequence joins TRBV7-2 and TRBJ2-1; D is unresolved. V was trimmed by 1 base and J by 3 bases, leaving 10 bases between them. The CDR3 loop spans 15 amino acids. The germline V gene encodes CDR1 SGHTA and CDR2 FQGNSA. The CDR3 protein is CASSLVFGLYNEQFF. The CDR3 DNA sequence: TGTGCCAGCAGCTTAGTTTTTGGGCTCTACAATGAGCAGTTCTTC.

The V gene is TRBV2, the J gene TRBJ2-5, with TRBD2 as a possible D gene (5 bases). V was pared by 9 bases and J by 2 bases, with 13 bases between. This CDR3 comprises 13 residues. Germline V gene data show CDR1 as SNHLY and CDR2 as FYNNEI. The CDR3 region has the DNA TGTGCCAGGGGGAGACGGATACAAGAGACCCAGTACTTC. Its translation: CARGRRIQETQYF.

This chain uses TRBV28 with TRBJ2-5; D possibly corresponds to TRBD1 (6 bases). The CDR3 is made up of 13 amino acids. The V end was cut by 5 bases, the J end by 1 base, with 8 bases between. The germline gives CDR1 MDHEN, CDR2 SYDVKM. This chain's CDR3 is CASSDRTQETQYF. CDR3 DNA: TGTGCCAGCAGTGACAGGACCCAAGAGACCCAGTACTTC.

The CDR3 DNA follows: TGTGCCAGCAGCATACCCGACAGGGGTAATGGCTACACCTTC. Protein product: CASSIPDRGNGYTF. V is TRBV11-2 and J is TRBJ1-2; 8 positions agree with TRBD1. This CDR3 has 14 amino acids. Germline CDR1 SGHAT, CDR2 FQNNGV. The V gene end was trimmed by 5 bases and the J gene end by 6 bases; junction bases not matched to a gene: 8.

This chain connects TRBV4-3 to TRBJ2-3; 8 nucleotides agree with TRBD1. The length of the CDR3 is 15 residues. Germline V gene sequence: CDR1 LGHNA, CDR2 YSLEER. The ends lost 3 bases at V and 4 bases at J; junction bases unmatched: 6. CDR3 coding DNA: TGCGCCAGCAGCCACAGGGGGCGACATCCAGATACGCAGTATTTT. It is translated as CASSHRGRHPDTQYF.

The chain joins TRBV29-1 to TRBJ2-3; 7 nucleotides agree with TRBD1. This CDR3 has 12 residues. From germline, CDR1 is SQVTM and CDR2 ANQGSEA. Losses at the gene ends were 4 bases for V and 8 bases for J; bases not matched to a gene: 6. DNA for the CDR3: TGCAGCGTTGTGAGAGGGGGCGGTACGCAGTATTTT. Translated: CSVVRGGGTQYF.

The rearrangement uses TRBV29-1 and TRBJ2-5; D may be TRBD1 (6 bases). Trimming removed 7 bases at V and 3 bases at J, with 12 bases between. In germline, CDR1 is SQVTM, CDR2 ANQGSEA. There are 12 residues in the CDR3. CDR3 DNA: TGCAGCGGCCGCAGGGGAGAAGAGACCCAGTACTTC. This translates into CSGRRGEETQYF. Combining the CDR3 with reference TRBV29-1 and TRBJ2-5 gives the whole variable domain SAVISQKPSRDICQRGTSLTIQCQVDSQVTMMFWYRQQPGQSLTLIATANQGSEATYESGFVIDKFPISRPNLTFSTLTVSNMSPEDSSIYLCSGRRGEETQYFGPGTRLLVL.

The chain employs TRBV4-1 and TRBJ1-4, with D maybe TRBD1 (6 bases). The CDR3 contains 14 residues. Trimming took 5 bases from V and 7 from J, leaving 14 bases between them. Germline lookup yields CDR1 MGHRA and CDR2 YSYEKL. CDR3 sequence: CASSRGGAGEKLFF. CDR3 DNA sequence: TGCGCCAGCAGCAGGGGGGGGGCGGGTGAAAAACTGTTTTTT.

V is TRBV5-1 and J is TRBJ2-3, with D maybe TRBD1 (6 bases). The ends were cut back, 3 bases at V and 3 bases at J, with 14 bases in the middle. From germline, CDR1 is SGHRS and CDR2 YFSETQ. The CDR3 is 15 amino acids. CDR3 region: CASSSTGKVTDTQYF. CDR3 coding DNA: TGCGCCAGCAGCTCCACAGGGAAGGTAACAGATACGCAGTATTTT.

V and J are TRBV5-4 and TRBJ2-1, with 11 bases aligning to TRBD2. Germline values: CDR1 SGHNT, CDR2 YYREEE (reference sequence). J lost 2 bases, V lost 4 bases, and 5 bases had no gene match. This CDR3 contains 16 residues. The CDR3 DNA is TGTGCCAGCAGCCGAAATAGCGGGGGGGCCTACAATGAGCAGTTCTTC. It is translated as CASSRNSGGAYNEQFF.

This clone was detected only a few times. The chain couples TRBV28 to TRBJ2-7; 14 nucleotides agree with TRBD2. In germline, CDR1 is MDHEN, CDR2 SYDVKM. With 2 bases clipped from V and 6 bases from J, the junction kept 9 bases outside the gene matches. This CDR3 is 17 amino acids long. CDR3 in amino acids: CASSLHPWGLAGVEQYF. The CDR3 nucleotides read TGTGCCAGCAGTTTACACCCCTGGGGACTAGCGGGAGTCGAGCAGTACTTC. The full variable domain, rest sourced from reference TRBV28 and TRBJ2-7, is DVKVTQSSRYLVKRTGEKVFLECVQDMDHENMFWYRQDPGLGLRLIYFSYDVKMKEKGDIPEGYSVSREKKERFSLILESASTNQTSMYLCASSLHPWGLAGVEQYFGPGTRLTVT.

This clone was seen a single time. The CDR3: CASSGVMRESHEQYF. CDR3 DNA: TGTGCCAGCAGCGGAGTGATGAGGGAGAGTCACGAGCAGTACTTC. The chain carries TRBV5-5 and TRBJ2-7; possibly TRBD2 for D (5 bases). V lost 4 bases to trimming and J lost 5 bases, with 19 bases between them. This CDR3 region has 15 residues. The germline V gene has CDR1 SGHKS and CDR2 YYEKEE (reference sequence). Looking up the rest from reference TRBV5-5 and TRBJ2-7 gives the full variable domain: DAGVTQSPTHLIKTRGQQVTLRCSPISGHKSVSWYQQVLGQGPQFIFQYYEKEERGRGNFPDRFSARQFPNYSSELNVNALLLGDSALYLCASSGVMRESHEQYFGPGTRLTVT.

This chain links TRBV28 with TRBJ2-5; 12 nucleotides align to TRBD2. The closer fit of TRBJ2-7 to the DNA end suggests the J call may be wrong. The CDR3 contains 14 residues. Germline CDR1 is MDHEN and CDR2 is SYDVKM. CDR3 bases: TGTGCCAGCAGGGGGACTAGCGGGCAATACGAGCAGTACTTC. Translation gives CASRGTSGQYEQYF.

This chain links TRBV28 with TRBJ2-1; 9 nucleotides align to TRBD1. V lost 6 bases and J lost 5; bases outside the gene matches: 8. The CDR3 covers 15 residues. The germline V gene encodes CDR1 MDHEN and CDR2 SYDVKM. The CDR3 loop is CASSVTGGNNNEQFF. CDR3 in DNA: TGTGCCAGCAGCGTTACAGGGGGCAACAACAATGAGCAGTTCTTC.

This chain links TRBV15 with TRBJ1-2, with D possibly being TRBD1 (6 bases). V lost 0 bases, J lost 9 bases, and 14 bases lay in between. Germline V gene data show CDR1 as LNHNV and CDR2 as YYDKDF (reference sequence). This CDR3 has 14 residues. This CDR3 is CATSRDVGGASYTF. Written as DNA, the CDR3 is TGTGCCACCAGCAGAGATGTAGGGGGGGCTAGCTACACCTTC.

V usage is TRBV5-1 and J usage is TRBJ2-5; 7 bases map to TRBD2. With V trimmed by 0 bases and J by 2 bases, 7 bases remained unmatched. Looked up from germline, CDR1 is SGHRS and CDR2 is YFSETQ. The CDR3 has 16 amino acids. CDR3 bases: TGCGCCAGCAGCTTGGCCGCTAGCGGCGGACAAGAGACCCAGTACTTC. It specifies CASSLAASGGQETQYF.